Following are 14 T cell receptor beta chains from one sample sequenced in a study of T cell repertoires in cytomegalovirus infection (dated by TCRdb to between 2017 and 2020). Sequencing took place on an Illumina HiSeq 1500. TCRdb itself trimmed the public reads at Q25 with fastp, ran MiXCR and retained productive beta chains. Entries that share a CDR3 protein sequence are merged under the most common genes and DNA. The sample includes about 310,000 distinct CDR3 sequences, with roughly 17% observed a single time. The ten largest clones add up to approximately 12% of the sample. The sequenced sample was PBMCs. The source of these receptors is a human donor in good health (CMV status not recorded). Some clones in this sample may be carry-over from other donors' samples.

This clonotype was picked up many times. The J gene is TRBJ2-5, the V gene TRBV12-3 or TRBV12-4, with D perhaps TRBD2 (7 bases). The CDR3 is 17 residues long. Trimming removed 3 bases from V and 4 bases from J, with 21 bases in between. Written as DNA, the CDR3 is TGTGCCAGCAGTTTCCTCGCGGGGGCGATCGTCGGAGAGACCCAGTACTTC. Translating gives CASSFLAGAIVGETQYF.

This clonotype appeared many times. This sequence joins TRBV7-2 and TRBJ2-7; TRBD2 aligns across 8 bases. CDR3 length: 15 residues. From germline, CDR1 is SGHTA and CDR2 FQGNSA. With V trimmed by 0 bases and J by 4 bases, 5 bases remained unmatched. The CDR3 is CASSLASGVGYEQYF. CDR3 nucleotide sequence: TGTGCCAGCAGCTTAGCTAGCGGGGTTGGTTACGAGCAGTACTTC. Full variable domain (missing parts from reference TRBV7-2 and TRBJ2-7): GAGVSQSPSNKVTEKGKDVELRCDPISGHTALYWYRQSLGQGLEFLIYFQGNSAPDKSGLPSDRFSAERTGGSVSTLTIQRTQQEDSAVYLCASSLASGVGYEQYFGPGTRLTVT.

This clonotype was observed a few times. The chain employs TRBV7-9 and TRBJ2-7; D remains unclear. The CDR3 has 13 residues. V gave up 5 bases and J gave up 0 bases, with 8 bases separating them. The V gene's germline CDR1 is SEHNR and CDR2 FQNEAQ (reference sequence). This CDR3 reads CASSQRASYEQYF. The CDR3 DNA reads TGTGCCAGCAGCCAACGGGCCTCCTACGAGCAGTACTTC.

This clonotype came up many times. V usage is TRBV28 and J usage is TRBJ2-7; TRBD1 matches 7 bases. The CDR3 has 14 amino acids. V was clipped by 7 bases and J by 4 bases; unmatched bases: 10. The V gene's germline CDR1 is MDHEN and CDR2 SYDVKM. CDR3 sequence: CASKPGQSRYEQYF. CDR3 coding DNA: TGTGCCAGCAAACCGGGACAGTCGCGTTACGAGCAGTACTTC.

In this sample, this clonotype turned up a few times. The chain recombines TRBV7-6 with TRBJ2-1; no definite D call. The length of the CDR3 is 13 residues. The germline V and J ends were trimmed by 5 bases and 5 bases, with 10 bases remaining between them. Per germline, CDR1 SGHVS and CDR2 FNYEAQ. The CDR3 spells CASSHGPDNEQFF. The CDR3 DNA is TGTGCCAGCAGCCACGGACCCGACAATGAGCAGTTCTTC.

The chain uses TRBV28 and TRBJ1-3; 7 bases are shared with TRBD1. This CDR3 region has 18 residues. V shed 6 bases and J 0 bases; nucleotides not matched to a gene: 14. Looked up from germline, CDR1 is MDHEN and CDR2 is SYDVKM. The CDR3 sequence: CASRPSFIRDSSGNTIYF. The CDR3 coding sequence is TGTGCCAGCAGGCCATCCTTCATCCGGGACAGCTCTGGAAACACCATATATTTT.

The chain joins TRBV7-3 to TRBJ2-3; the D gene is possibly TRBD2 (5 bases). V lost 5 bases and J lost 4, with 13 bases in between. The CDR3 is 14 residues long. Per the germline V gene, CDR1 is SGHTA and CDR2 is FQGTGA. The CDR3 region has the DNA TGTGCCAGCAGCCCTGCGGGTTGGTCAGATACGCAGTATTTT. This codes for CASSPAGWSDTQYF.

This clonotype was observed many times. The V gene is TRBV7-2, the J gene TRBJ1-3, with D perhaps TRBD1 (6 bases). The CDR3 consists of 16 residues. Germline values: CDR1 SGHTA, CDR2 FQGNSA. V was shortened by 1 base and J by 2 bases, with 12 bases between the two germline ends. CDR3 nucleotide sequence: TGTGCCAGCAGCTTAGGCGGGGGCCGAGCTGGAAACACCATATATTTT. Its translation: CASSLGGGRAGNTIYF.

There are many counts of this clonotype. CDR3 DNA sequence: TGTGCCACCTCTCCGGGGGTAGCGGGGGCCCAAGAGACCCAGTACTTC. This sequence encodes CATSPGVAGAQETQYF. V is TRBV10-3 and J is TRBJ2-5; 9 bases are a match to TRBD2. Per germline, CDR1 ENHRY and CDR2 SYGVKD. The V segment lost 10 bases and the J segment 1 base; nucleotides outside the gene matches: 13. This CDR3 is 16 amino acids long.

There are a few counts of this clonotype. The V call is TRBV20-1, the J call TRBJ2-3; 12 bases line up with TRBD2. Germline values: CDR1 DFQATT, CDR2 SNEGSKA (reference sequence). This CDR3 contains 17 residues. Germline trimming cut 1 base from V and 2 bases from J; bases unmatched to any gene: 7. The CDR3 DNA sequence: TGCAGTGCTAGAGGTCCTAGCGGGGGGGCCATCACAGATACGCAGTATTTT. This gives the protein CSARGPSGGAITDTQYF.

This clonotype was counted between two and nine times. V gene TRBV9 combines with J gene TRBJ1-2, with TRBD1 matching over 10 bases. The CDR3 runs 18 residues. V dropped 3 bases and J dropped 3; count of bases not matched to a gene: 14. The germline gives CDR1 SGDLS, CDR2 YYNGEE. CDR3 sequence reads: CASSGTGTGDPPDYGYTF. The DNA of the CDR3 is TGTGCCAGCAGCGGTACCGGGACAGGGGATCCTCCGGACTATGGCTACACCTTC.

The rearrangement joins TRBV6-6 to TRBJ2-1, with D tentatively TRBD2 (6 bases). Germline lookup yields CDR1 MNHNY and CDR2 SVGAGI (reference sequence). CDR3 length equals 14 residues. V lost 9 bases and J 3 bases, leaving 15 bases between the germline ends. CDR3 amino acids: CASVYGGLYNEQFF. In DNA, the CDR3 is TGTGCCAGTGTCTACGGGGGTCTCTACAATGAGCAGTTCTTC.

In its sample, this clonotype was seen many times. This chain links TRBV11-2 with TRBJ2-7; D tentatively reads TRBD1 or TRBD2 (6 bases each). Per the germline V gene, CDR1 is SGHAT and CDR2 is FQNNGV. Trimming removed 1 base from V and 7 bases from J, with 14 bases in between. This CDR3 spans 14 amino acids. CDR3: CASSLGPGANEQYF. The CDR3 coding sequence is TGTGCCAGCAGCTTAGGTCCGGGGGCGAATGAGCAGTACTTC.

This clonotype has a handful of counts. DNA for the CDR3: TGTGCCAGCAGTCTCTCAGGGGGCTGGGGGACTGAAGCTTTCTTT. It encodes CASSLSGGWGTEAFF. This chain joins TRBV28 and TRBJ1-1, with TRBD1 matching over 8 bases. CDR1 and CDR2 from the germline V gene are MDHEN and SYDVKM. This CDR3 has 15 amino acids. V was pared by 5 bases and J by 5 bases, with 10 bases of the junction left unmatched.